This paragraph reports one TCR beta chain. The data originate from a study of blood T cell repertoires in COVID-19. Whole-study context: The United States, Italy and Spain were the sources of the acute and convalescent COVID-19 samples. T cells, B-cell-depleted T cells, or PBMCs provided the cDNA or gDNA that served as material.

As originally analysed: From reference gene primer amplification, estimates of nucleated cell counts were derived. Data came from immunoSEQ multiplex PCR; TCRdb stores just in-frame clones and leaves some out. The DNA was the basis for D and trimming; V, J and clone size are from that table. The sample shows some 200,000 clones, around 79% of them seen only once. The sample was peripheral blood. The TCR sequence derives from a woman aged 70-85 years with acute or convalescent COVID-19.

CDR3 sequence reads: CASSNNPGGQETQYF. In DNA, the CDR3 is TGTGCCAGTAGTAATAATCCGGGAGGCCAAGAGACCCAGTACTTC. V is TRBV19 and J is TRBJ2-5, with 7 bases fitting TRBD2. The V gene end was trimmed by 4 bases and the J gene end by 1 base; junction bases not matched to a gene: 6. Germline V lookup: CDR1 LNHDA, CDR2 SQIVND (reference sequence). The CDR3 extends over 15 amino acids.